The entry below gives a single T cell receptor (beta chain) sequence along with its context. The sample is drawn from a study of OX40 agonist ivuxolimab in advanced cancers. The method was immunoSEQ multiplex PCR; TCRdb's version includes in-frame clones alone and lacks a portion of them. The table lists 110,000 or so clones, approximately 90% of them singletons. There are 16 residues in the CDR3. V lost 4 bases and J 5 bases, leaving 18 bases between the germline ends. Germline CDR1 and CDR2: MGHRA and YSYEKL. This specimen was CD4+ or CD8+ T cells sorted from blood, taken in a trial of the OX40 agonist ivuxolimab. This sequence joins TRBV4-1 and TRBJ2-1; D is perhaps TRBD2 (6 bases). The receptor's source is an adult with an advanced solid tumor such as melanoma, head and neck, liver or kidney cancer. The CDR3 protein is CASSPILRERDNEQFF. In DNA form, the CDR3 reads TGCGCCAGCAGCCCAATTTTGCGGGAAAGGGACAATGAGCAGTTCTTC.